This is a list of T cell receptor beta chains from one sample in a study of control samples from healthy donors and cancer patients. The repertoire was sequenced with immunoSEQ multiplex PCR; TCRdb's copy has only in-frame clones and lacks some. Among 85,000 to 90,000 clones listed, around nine tenths were seen once. What was sequenced was blood. The receptors derive from a man younger than 45 in good health. Each CDR3 is given with its conserved first and last residue. D genes are given only for firm matches. Expanded clones get a size class; other rows say once, few or many, or leave the size out.

clone size	V gene	J gene	D gene	CDR3 DNA	CDR3 protein
few	TRBV2	TRBJ1-2	.	TGTGCCAGCAGTGTGAGGGGCTATGGCTACACCTTC	CASSVRGYGYTF
few	TRBV11-2	TRBJ2-1	TRBD2	TGTGCCAGCAGCTTAGTTGAGCGGGGACCTTCCTACAATGAGCAGTTCTTC	CASSLVERGPSYNEQFF
.	TRBV30	TRBJ2-7	.	TGTGCCTGGAGTGTTCTTCTCGAGCAGTACTTC	CAWSVLLEQYF
.	TRBV2	TRBJ2-5	TRBD1	TGTGCCAGCAGGGTTACAGGGGGCGAGGAGACCCAGTACTTC	CASRVTGGEETQYF
.	TRBV12-3/TRBV12-4	TRBJ2-1	.	TGTGCCAGCAGTCCGCAGTTCTTC	CASSPQFF
.	TRBV2	TRBJ2-1	TRBD2	TGTGCCAGCATTACTAGCGGGGGCAGCGATGAGCAGTTCTTC	CASITSGGSDEQFF
.	TRBV19	TRBJ2-5	.	TGTGCCAGTAGGCTGGCCGGGGAGACCCAGTACTTC	CASRLAGETQYF
.	TRBV19	TRBJ1-1	.	TGTGCCAGTAGTATAGCAGGAACCCTGAACACTGAAGCTTTCTTT	CASSIAGTLNTEAFF
.	TRBV5-5	TRBJ2-1	.	TGTGCCAGCAGCAATACAGGGAGGTCCTACAATGAGCAGTTCTTC	CASSNTGRSYNEQFF
.	TRBV19	TRBJ2-4	.	TGTGCCAGTAGTGCCGCCCGGACACTAGCCAAAAACATTCAGTACTTC	CASSAARTLAKNIQYF
.	TRBV3-1/TRBV3-2	TRBJ1-4	.	TGTGCCAGCAGCGGGACGTCAACTAATGAAAAACTGTTTTTT	CASSGTSTNEKLFF
.	TRBV5-1	TRBJ1-6	.	TGCGCCAGCAATGCGGGGACATTGAATTCACCCCTCCACTTT	CASNAGTLNSPLHF
.	TRBV19	TRBJ2-3	.	TGTGCCAGTAAGAGGGACTCCCCCACAGATACGCAGTATTTT	CASKRDSPTDTQYF
.	TRBV6-5	TRBJ2-5	TRBD2	TGTGCCAGCAGTTCTGGACTAGTCGGGGAGACCCAGTACTTC	CASSSGLVGETQYF
.	TRBV5-1	TRBJ1-1	.	TGCGCCAGCAGCTTGGGGCAGGGCCCTAACACTGAAGCTTTCTTT	CASSLGQGPNTEAFF
.	TRBV18	TRBJ2-7	TRBD1	TGTGCCAGCTCACCAGGCAGGGGGCAGGTCTACGAGCAGTACTTC	CASSPGRGQVYEQYF
.	TRBV6-5	TRBJ1-4	.	TGTGCCAGCAGTTATGACCCTGTAGGAAAACTGTTTTTT	CASSYDPVGKLFF
once	TRBV5-1	TRBJ1-3	.	TGCGCCAGCAGCTTTGGGGGAAGCTCTGGAAACACCATATATTTT	CASSFGGSSGNTIYF
.	TRBV13	TRBJ1-6	.	TGTGCCAGCAGCTTAGGCGGGAGGAATAATTCACCCCTCCACTTT	CASSLGGRNNSPLHF
once	TRBV7-6	TRBJ2-5	.	TGTGCCAGCAGCGCCCTCGCGAAGACCCAGTACTTC	CASSALAKTQYF
.	TRBV6-6	TRBJ1-2	.	TGTGCCAGCAGTTACTCGGGCGGGTTGGCTAACTATGGCTACACCTTC	CASSYSGGLANYGYTF
few	TRBV7-9	TRBJ1-2	TRBD1	TGTGCCAGCAGCTTAAGGGACAGCGGGGTGTCCGGCTACACCTTC	CASSLRDSGVSGYTF
.	TRBV2	TRBJ1-1	TRBD1	TGTGCCAGCAGCAGGACAGGGGGCGAAGTAGGCAGCACTGAAGCTTTCTTT	CASSRTGGEVGSTEAFF
.	TRBV3-1/TRBV3-2	TRBJ2-5	.	TGTGCCAGCAGCCAACTAGGGCATCAAGAGACCCAGTACTTC	CASSQLGHQETQYF